This TCR beta chain derives from a study of T cell responses to AZD1222 COVID-19 vaccine (dated by TCRdb to about 2021). Study-wide context: A total of 233 trial participants underwent TCR sequencing, of whom about 210 received two doses of AZD1222 and about 25 received two doses of the MenACWY control vaccine. Enrollment into the trials was organized by age into subgroups of 18-55, 56-69 and 70-plus years, and those subgroups contained roughly 140, 27 and 60 TCR-sequenced participants, respectively.

Interpreted using the paper, the time point label stands for: baseline before first vaccination. The sample's treatment or condition label, decoded: meningococcal conjugate vaccine given as trial control. Vaccinee samples came from UK trials COV001 and COV002, including a single-blind randomized controlled phase 2/3 trial of AZD1222 (ChAdOx1 nCoV-19) in healthy adults. For TCRbeta chain sequencing, PBMC samples from trial participants were taken at day 0 and at day 28 after the second dose. The study at large found these results: The 56-69-year group was small, and its depth increase did not reach significance, likely because of low power. Conclusions about previously exposed vaccinees are limited because only five to seven AZD1222 recipients were SARS-CoV-2 seropositive at baseline. Most participants were white British and females outnumbered males, and the authors suggested that clonal diversity may have been underestimated. After two AZD1222 doses, both the breadth and the depth of spike-specific TCRs were significantly higher than at day 0 and than in MenACWY recipients. Because no day 14 peak-response samples were available, repertoires were characterized only after the peak T cell response. Nearly half of unique spike-specific TCRs reportedly recognized epitopes outside regions mutated in the B.1.351 and B.1.1.7 variants. CD4 TCRs associated with the vaccine covered the entire spike protein, and the dominant responses were in regions 160-218 and 743-854.

Concerning this clone itself: The antigen this receptor binds is unknown. It has no much larger one-base neighbor in the sample; base qualities were not kept.

The CDR3 regions of human TCRbeta chains were analyzed by immunosequencing. Under the source paper's analysis protocol: TCRs in the repertoires were compared against a reference library of SARS-CoV-2-specific TCRs that had been generated with the MIRA antigen-specificity platform. Breadth was defined as the fraction of unique TCRs that were SARS-CoV-2-associated. Depth was defined as the fraction of total T cells that were SARS-CoV-2-associated. Each spike-specific TCR was assigned to its reactive spike region and to a CD4 or CD8 class using the MIRA data. Log10-transformed breadth and depth values were compared by one-way ANOVA with Sidak's multiple comparisons tests. Sourced from immuneACCESS, this table was stored by TCRdb with only in-frame sequences that have V and J called. A share of the clones is absent; for the studies checked, an unresolved V gene accounts for under half, and the remainder has no known explanation. V and J calls plus clone size are reproduced from that table; the DNA served to infer D and trimming. Recorded for this sample are around 160,000 clones; roughly four fifths of them occurred a single time. The top ten clonotypes cover roughly 4.5% of the sample.

This TCR was sampled from an adult in good health. Here the sequenced sample was peripheral blood, taken on day 0 of MenACWY control vaccination.

The nucleotide sequence reads as follows: TGTGCCAGCAGTGACAGGGGGCTAACTAATGAAAAACTGTTTTTT. The encoded protein is CASSDRGLTNEKLFF. The chain is made from TRBV2 and TRBJ1-4; TRBD1 fits 8 bases in the junction. The germline V gene sets CDR1 to SNHLY and CDR2 to FYNNEI. The CDR3 spans 15 residues, from the cysteine through the phenylalanine. Only CDR3 DNA is held: 45 bases, read in frame from base 1. V has 3 bases trimmed and J has 1 base trimmed; junction bases matching no gene number 1.